This T cell receptor (beta chain) was captured in a study of T cells in Graves' hyperthyroidism and ophthalmopathy. Between the trimmed V and J ends, which lost 3 bases and 2 bases, there was a span of 14 bases. This CDR3 spans 16 amino acids. Per germline, CDR1 LNHDA and CDR2 SQIVND (reference sequence). Details on this clonotype: Its antigen is still unknown.

Regarding the study as a whole: By a 13 V-J model, ophthalmopathy was set apart from stable hyperthyroidism.

Using RNA transcripts as the source, TCR beta CDR3 regions were amplified. Primed by the HTBI set, a first-round RT-PCR was run on the TCR CDR3. In TCRdb, the multiplex PCR reads were re-called with MiXCR into one record per CDR3 protein. In the table there are 400,000 to 600,000 distinct CDR3 sequences, roughly 15% of which are singletons. V is TRBV19 and J is TRBJ2-1; D is unclear. The clonotype was recovered from a woman aged 25 to 39 with Graves' ophthalmopathy. The sequencing sample was made of blood. CDR3 DNA: TGTGCCAGTAGTATGAGGCCGATTGGTCCCTACAATGAGCAGTTCTTC. Translation: CASSMRPIGPYNEQFF.